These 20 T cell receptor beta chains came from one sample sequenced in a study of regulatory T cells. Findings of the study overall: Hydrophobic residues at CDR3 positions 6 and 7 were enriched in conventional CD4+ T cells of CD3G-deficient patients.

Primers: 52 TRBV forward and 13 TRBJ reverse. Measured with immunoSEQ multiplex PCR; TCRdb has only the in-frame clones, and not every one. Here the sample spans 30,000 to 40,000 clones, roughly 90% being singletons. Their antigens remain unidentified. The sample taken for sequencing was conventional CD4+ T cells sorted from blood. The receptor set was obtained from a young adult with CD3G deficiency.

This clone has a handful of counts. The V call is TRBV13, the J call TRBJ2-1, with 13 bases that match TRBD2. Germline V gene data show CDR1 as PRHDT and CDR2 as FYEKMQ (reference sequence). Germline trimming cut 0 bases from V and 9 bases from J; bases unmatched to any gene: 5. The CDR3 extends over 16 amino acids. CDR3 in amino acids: CASSLGTSGRRTEQFF. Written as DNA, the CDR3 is TGTGCCAGCAGCTTAGGGACTAGCGGGAGGAGAACTGAGCAGTTCTTC.

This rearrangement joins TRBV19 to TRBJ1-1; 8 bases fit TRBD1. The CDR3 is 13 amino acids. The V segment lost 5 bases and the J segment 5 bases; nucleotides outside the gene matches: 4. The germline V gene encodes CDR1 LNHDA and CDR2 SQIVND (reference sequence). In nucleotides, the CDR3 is TGTGCCAGTAGTCCGGACAGGGATACTGAAGCTTTCTTT. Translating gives CASSPDRDTEAFF.

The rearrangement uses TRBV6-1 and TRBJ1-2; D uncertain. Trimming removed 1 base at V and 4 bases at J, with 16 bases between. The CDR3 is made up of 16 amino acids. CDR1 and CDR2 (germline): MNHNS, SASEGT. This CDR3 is CASSEGTVNPVYGYTF. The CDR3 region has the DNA TGTGCCAGCAGTGAAGGGACGGTAAATCCCGTCTATGGCTACACCTTC.

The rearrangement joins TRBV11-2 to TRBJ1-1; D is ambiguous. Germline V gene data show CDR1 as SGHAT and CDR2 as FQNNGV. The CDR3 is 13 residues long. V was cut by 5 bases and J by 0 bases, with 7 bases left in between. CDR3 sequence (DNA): TGTGCCAGCAGCGCGTCTATGAACACTGAAGCTTTCTTT. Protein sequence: CASSASMNTEAFF.

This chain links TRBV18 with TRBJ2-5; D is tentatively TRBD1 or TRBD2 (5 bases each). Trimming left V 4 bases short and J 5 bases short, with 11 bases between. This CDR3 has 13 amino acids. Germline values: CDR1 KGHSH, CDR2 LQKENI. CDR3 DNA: TGTGCCAGCTCACGGGGACCTGTGGAGACCCAGTACTTC. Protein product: CASSRGPVETQYF.

This CDR3 reads CASSLRAGQGLSGANVLTF. DNA of the CDR3: TGCGCCAGCAGCTTGAGGGCTGGACAGGGACTCTCTGGGGCCAACGTCCTGACTTTC. V gene TRBV5-1 combines with J gene TRBJ2-6, with 8 bases identical to TRBD1. The J segment lost 0 bases and the V segment lost 1 base, leaving 9 bases of the junction unmatched. This CDR3 spans 19 amino acids. Per the germline V gene, CDR1 is SGHRS and CDR2 is YFSETQ.

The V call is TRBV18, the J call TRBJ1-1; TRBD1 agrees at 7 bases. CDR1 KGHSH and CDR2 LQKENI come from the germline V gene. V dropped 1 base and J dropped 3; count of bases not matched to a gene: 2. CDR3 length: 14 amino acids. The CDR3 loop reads CASSPRTGDTEAFF. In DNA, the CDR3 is TGTGCCAGCTCACCACGAACAGGGGACACTGAAGCTTTCTTT.

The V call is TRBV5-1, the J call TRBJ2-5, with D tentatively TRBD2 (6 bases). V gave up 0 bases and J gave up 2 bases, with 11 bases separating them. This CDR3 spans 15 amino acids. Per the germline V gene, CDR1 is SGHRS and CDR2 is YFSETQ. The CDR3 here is CASSLAGRDQETQYF. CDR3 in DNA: TGCGCCAGCAGCTTGGCCGGGAGAGATCAAGAGACCCAGTACTTC. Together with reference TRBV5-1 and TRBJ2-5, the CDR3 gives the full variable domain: KAGVTQTPRYLIKTRGQQVTLSCSPISGHRSVSWYQQTPGQGLQFLFEYFSETQRNKGNFPGRFSGRQFSNSRSEMNVSTLELGDSALYLCASSLAGRDQETQYFGPGTRLLVL.

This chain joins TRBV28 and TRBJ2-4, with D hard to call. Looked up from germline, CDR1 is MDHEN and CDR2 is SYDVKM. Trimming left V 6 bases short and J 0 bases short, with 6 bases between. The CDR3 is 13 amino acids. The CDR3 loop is CASREVAKNIQYF. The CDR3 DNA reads TGTGCCAGCAGGGAAGTAGCCAAAAACATTCAGTACTTC.

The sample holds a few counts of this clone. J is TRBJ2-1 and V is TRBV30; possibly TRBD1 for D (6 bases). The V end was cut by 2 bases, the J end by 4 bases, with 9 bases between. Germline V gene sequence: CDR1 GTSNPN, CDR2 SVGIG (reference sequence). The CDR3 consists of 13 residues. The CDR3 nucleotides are TGTGCCTGGAGTACCGACAGGTACAATGAGCAGTTCTTC. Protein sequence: CAWSTDRYNEQFF.

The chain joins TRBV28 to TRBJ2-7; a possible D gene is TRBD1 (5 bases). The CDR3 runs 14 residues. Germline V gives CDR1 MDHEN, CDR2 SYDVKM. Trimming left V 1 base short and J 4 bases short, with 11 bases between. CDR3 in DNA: TGTGCCAGCAGTTTATCCGCAGGGTGGTACGAGCAGTACTTC. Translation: CASSLSAGWYEQYF.

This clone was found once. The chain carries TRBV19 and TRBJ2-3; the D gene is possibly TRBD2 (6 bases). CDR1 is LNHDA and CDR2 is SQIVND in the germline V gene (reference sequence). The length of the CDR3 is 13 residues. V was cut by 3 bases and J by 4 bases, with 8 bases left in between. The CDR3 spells CASSMKRADTQYF. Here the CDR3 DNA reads TGTGCCAGTAGTATGAAGCGGGCAGATACGCAGTATTTT.

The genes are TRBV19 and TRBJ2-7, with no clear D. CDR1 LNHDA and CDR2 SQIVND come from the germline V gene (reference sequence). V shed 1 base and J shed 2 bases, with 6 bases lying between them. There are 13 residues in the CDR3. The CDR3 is CASSIGRAYEQYF. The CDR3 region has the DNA TGTGCCAGTAGTATAGGCAGAGCCTACGAGCAGTACTTC.

The CDR3 protein is CASSQAGGPGDTQYF. For the CDR3, the DNA is TGCGCCAGCAGCCAAGCGGGAGGGCCCGGAGATACGCAGTATTTT. The chain carries TRBV5-1 and TRBJ2-3; 10 bases align to TRBD2. V lost 4 bases to trimming and J lost 5 bases; unmatched junction nucleotides: 7. This CDR3 has 15 residues. CDR1 and CDR2 (germline): SGHRS, YFSETQ.

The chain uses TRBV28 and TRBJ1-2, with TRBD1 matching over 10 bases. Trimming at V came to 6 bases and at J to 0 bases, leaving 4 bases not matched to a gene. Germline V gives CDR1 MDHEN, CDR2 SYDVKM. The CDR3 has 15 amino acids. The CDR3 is CASSAGTGANYGYTF. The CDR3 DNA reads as TGTGCCAGCAGCGCCGGGACAGGGGCTAACTATGGCTACACCTTC.

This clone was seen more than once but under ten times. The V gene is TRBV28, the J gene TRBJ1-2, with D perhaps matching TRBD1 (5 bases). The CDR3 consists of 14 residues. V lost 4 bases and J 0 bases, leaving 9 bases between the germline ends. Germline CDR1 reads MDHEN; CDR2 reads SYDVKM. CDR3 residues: CASSSGTANYGYTF. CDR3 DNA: TGTGCCAGCAGTTCCGGGACGGCTAACTATGGCTACACCTTC.

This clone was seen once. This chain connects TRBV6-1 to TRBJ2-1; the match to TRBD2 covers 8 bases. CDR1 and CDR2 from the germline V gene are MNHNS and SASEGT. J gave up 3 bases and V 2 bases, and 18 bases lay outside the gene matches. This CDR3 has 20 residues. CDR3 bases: TGTGCCAGCAGTGAATCACCGGGGGGGGCATTAATTGTTCGCTACAATGAGCAGTTCTTC. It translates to CASSESPGGALIVRYNEQFF.

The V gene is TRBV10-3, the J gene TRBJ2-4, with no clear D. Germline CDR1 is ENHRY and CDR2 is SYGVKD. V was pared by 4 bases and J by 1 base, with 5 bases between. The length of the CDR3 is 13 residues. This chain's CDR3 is CAISVGAKNIQYF. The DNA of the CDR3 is TGTGCCATCAGTGTAGGTGCCAAAAACATTCAGTACTTC.

Written as DNA, the CDR3 is TGTGCCATCAGTGAGTCGAGAAGGAGCTACACCTTC. It encodes CAISESRRSYTF. The V call is TRBV10-3, the J call TRBJ1-2; D is unclear. The V gene lost 0 bases and the J gene lost 9 bases, with 8 bases spanning the gap. The CDR3 runs 12 residues. Per the germline V gene, CDR1 is ENHRY and CDR2 is SYGVKD.

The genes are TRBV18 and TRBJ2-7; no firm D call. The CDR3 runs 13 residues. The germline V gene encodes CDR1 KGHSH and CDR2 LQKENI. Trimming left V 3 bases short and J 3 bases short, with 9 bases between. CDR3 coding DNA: TGTGCCAGCTCACCGGCTCCCAGCTACGAGCAGTACTTC. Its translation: CASSPAPSYEQYF.